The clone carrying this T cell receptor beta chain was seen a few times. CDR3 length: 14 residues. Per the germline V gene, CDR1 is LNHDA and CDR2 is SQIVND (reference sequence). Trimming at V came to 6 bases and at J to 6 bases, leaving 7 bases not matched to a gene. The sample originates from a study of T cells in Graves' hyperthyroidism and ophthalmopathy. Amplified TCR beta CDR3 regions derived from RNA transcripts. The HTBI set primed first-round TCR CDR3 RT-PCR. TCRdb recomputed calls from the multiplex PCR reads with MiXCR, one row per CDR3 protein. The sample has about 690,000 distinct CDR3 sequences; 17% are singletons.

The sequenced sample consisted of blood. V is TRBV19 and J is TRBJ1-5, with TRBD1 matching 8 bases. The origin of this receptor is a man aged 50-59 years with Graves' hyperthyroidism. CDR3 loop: CASRDRDGPQPQHF. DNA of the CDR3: TGTGCCAGTAGGGACAGGGACGGACCTCAGCCCCAGCATTTT.